The next 17 T cell receptor beta chains were all read from a single sample in a study of cytomegalovirus exposure and HLA in healthy donors. This PCR relied on a set of 60 Vbeta primers and 13 Jbeta primers. Profiling relied on immunoSEQ multiplex PCR, and the TCRdb table lists in-frame clones only, not all of them. The sample lists 130,000 or so clones; roughly 8.3% were seen once. Sequenced input: PBMCs. The receptor source for this set is a man between 35 and 55 years old in good health and CMV-seronegative.

The chain links TRBV7-8 to TRBJ2-7, with D possibly matching TRBD1 (6 bases). The CDR3 runs 14 residues. The V end was cut by 3 bases, the J end by 2 bases, with 11 bases between. Germline CDR1 and CDR2: SGHVS and FQNEAQ. The CDR3 reads CASSFFDRPYEQYF. The DNA of the CDR3 is TGTGCCAGCAGCTTCTTCGACAGGCCCTACGAGCAGTACTTC. Together with reference TRBV7-8 and TRBJ2-7, the CDR3 gives the full variable domain: GAGVSQSPRYKVAKRGQDVALRCDPISGHVSLFWYQQALGQGPEFLTYFQNEAQLDKSGLPSDRFFAERPEGSVSTLKIQRTQQEDSAVYLCASSFFDRPYEQYFGPGTRLTVT.

This clone has only a few counts. The chain carries TRBV27 and TRBJ1-1; D is ambiguous. The CDR3 totals 12 residues. Trimming shortened V by 2 bases and J by 4 bases, and 5 bases separated the two germline ends. The germline gives CDR1 MNHEY, CDR2 SMNVEV (reference sequence). This chain's CDR3 is CASSLRGTEAFF. The CDR3 bases are TGTGCCAGCAGTTTACGGGGCACTGAAGCTTTCTTT.

This clone has more than one count but fewer than ten. The rearrangement uses TRBV5-1 and TRBJ2-3; TRBD2 aligns across 7 bases. Germline V gives CDR1 SGHRS, CDR2 YFSETQ. The length of the CDR3 is 14 residues. The V and J ends lost 3 bases and 6 bases, in that order; junction bases with no gene match: 7. The CDR3 loop is CASSYLGGSDTQYF. The CDR3 DNA reads TGCGCCAGCAGCTACTTGGGAGGGAGCGATACGCAGTATTTT.

The table lists this clone with a few counts. The rearrangement uses TRBV29-1 and TRBJ1-4, with a tentative D call TRBD1 (5 bases). V lost 2 bases and J lost 12, with 10 bases in between. Germline-derived CDR1 and CDR2 are SQVTM and ANQGSEA. The CDR3 is 11 residues long. This CDR3 reads CSVERGEELFF. The CDR3 DNA follows: TGCAGCGTTGAACGGGGGGAGGAACTGTTTTTT.

The chain joins TRBV28 to TRBJ2-1; the match to TRBD2 covers 11 bases. The CDR3 is 16 residues long. CDR1 and CDR2 (germline): MDHEN, SYDVKM. J gave up 7 bases and V 6 bases, and 11 bases lay outside the gene matches. The CDR3 here is CASRLVSGGARNEQFF. CDR3 DNA: TGTGCCAGCAGGCTAGTTAGCGGGGGGGCCAGAAATGAGCAGTTCTTC.

The chain couples TRBV10-3 to TRBJ2-2; D possibly corresponds to TRBD1 (6 bases). V dropped 7 bases and J dropped 3 bases, with 9 bases sitting between them. Germline values: CDR1 ENHRY, CDR2 SYGVKD. This CDR3 is 13 amino acids long. The CDR3 spells CAITGDDTGELFF. CDR3 nucleotides: TGTGCCATCACAGGGGATGACACCGGGGAGCTGTTTTTT.

The rearrangement joins TRBV2 to TRBJ2-2, with 9 bases fitting TRBD1. V gave up 7 bases and J gave up 4 bases; unmatched junction bases: 7. This CDR3 has 15 residues. Germline CDR1 reads SNHLY; CDR2 reads FYNNEI. CDR3 DNA sequence: TGTGCCAGCAATGGACAGGGGTACATCACCGGGGAGCTGTTTTTT. Translating gives CASNGQGYITGELFF.

V gene TRBV12-5 combines with J gene TRBJ2-5; D is possibly TRBD1 (6 bases). The better agreement between TRBJ2-7 and the DNA end casts doubt on the J call. Germline V lookup: CDR1 LGHNT, CDR2 FRNRAP. The CDR3 sequence is 12 residues long. The CDR3 nucleotides are TGTGCTAGTGGTTTAGGGGGCTACGAGCAGTACTTC. Protein: CASGLGGYEQYF.

The sample holds a few counts of this clone. This chain uses TRBV4-2 with TRBJ2-7; TRBD2 is a possible D gene (6 bases). The CDR3 is 17 residues long. Deletions cut 6 bases from V and 1 base from J, with 22 bases between. Germline V lookup: CDR1 LGHNA, CDR2 YNFKEQ. CDR3 residues: CASRQIVGGEGSYEQYF. As DNA, the CDR3 is TGTGCCAGCAGGCAAATAGTAGGCGGGGAAGGATCCTACGAGCAGTACTTC.

Of note for this clone: This specimen includes other DNA sequences encoding the same CDR3. CDR3 loop: CASSSGQGIANYGYTF. Written as DNA, the CDR3 is TGTGCCAGCAGCTCGGGACAGGGGATAGCTAACTATGGCTACACCTTC. The J gene is TRBJ1-2, the V gene TRBV5-4; the match to TRBD1 covers 10 bases. Germline CDR1 reads SGHNT; CDR2 reads YYREEE (reference sequence). V lost 3 bases, J lost 0 bases, and 5 bases stayed unmatched. This CDR3 comprises 16 residues. The whole variable domain, filled in from reference TRBV5-4 and TRBJ1-2, reads ETGVTQSPTHLIKTRGQQVTLRCSSQSGHNTVSWYQQALGQGPQFIFQYYREEENGRGNFPPRFSGLQFPNYSSELNVNALELDDSALYLCASSSGQGIANYGYTFGSGTRLTVV.

The chain uses TRBV14 and TRBJ1-5; TRBD1 aligns across 7 bases. The V and J ends lost 3 bases and 3 bases, in that order; junction bases with no gene match: 2. CDR3 length: 14 residues. From germline, CDR1 is SGHDN and CDR2 FVKESK. CDR3 region: CASSQTGYNQPQHF. CDR3 sequence (DNA): TGTGCCAGCAGCCAGACAGGGTACAATCAGCCCCAGCATTTT.

V is TRBV7-6 and J is TRBJ1-1; D gene unclear. With 0 bases removed from V and 7 bases from J, the gap between germline ends came to 9 bases. The CDR3 runs to 13 residues. CDR1 is SGHVS and CDR2 is FNYEAQ in the germline V gene. Here the CDR3 reads CASSLAETVEAFF. The CDR3 DNA reads as TGTGCCAGCAGCTTAGCTGAAACAGTTGAAGCTTTCTTT.

The chain joins TRBV6-6 to TRBJ1-4, with TRBD1 matching 7 bases. The junction had 4 bases not matched to a gene; V was cut back by 4 bases and J by 2 bases. Germline V gives CDR1 MNHNY, CDR2 SVGAGI (reference sequence). The CDR3 consists of 15 residues. The CDR3 nucleotides read TGTGCCAGCAGTTCCTACAGGGGCACTAATGAAAAACTGTTTTTT. It yields the protein CASSSYRGTNEKLFF.

This sequence joins TRBV7-2 and TRBJ2-7, with 7 bases identical to TRBD1. The CDR3 has 16 amino acids. Trimming removed 5 bases from V and 2 bases from J; junction bases left unmatched: 12. Germline V gene sequence: CDR1 SGHTA, CDR2 FQGNSA. The CDR3 protein is CASSGIWTGGTYEQYF. The CDR3 nucleotides are TGTGCCAGCAGCGGGATTTGGACAGGCGGAACCTACGAGCAGTACTTC.

This clone occurred a few times. This chain uses TRBV11-2 with TRBJ1-1; D may be TRBD1 (5 bases). The V end was cut by 0 bases, the J end by 3 bases, with 17 bases between. The CDR3 is 17 amino acids. Germline CDR1 is SGHAT and CDR2 is FQNNGV. In DNA form, the CDR3 reads TGTGCCAGCAGCTTAGATCTATGGGGCGATCAGGACACTGAAGCTTTCTTT. This encodes CASSLDLWGDQDTEAFF.

The V gene is TRBV6-5, the J gene TRBJ2-5; D may be TRBD2 (6 bases). The germline V gene encodes CDR1 MNHEY and CDR2 SVGAGI. Trimming removed 0 bases at V and 2 bases at J, with 10 bases between. The CDR3 sequence is 15 residues long. CDR3 region: CASSYSTGTQETQYF. The CDR3 DNA reads TGTGCCAGCAGTTACTCGACGGGGACTCAAGAGACCCAGTACTTC.

In this sample, this clone turned up a few times. The rearrangement uses TRBV28 and TRBJ1-5, with a possible D match to TRBD1 (5 bases). Looked up from germline, CDR1 is MDHEN and CDR2 is SYDVKM. Trimming left V 2 bases short and J 6 bases short, with 20 bases between. This CDR3 spans 17 amino acids. Here the CDR3 reads CASSLRSGAPGGQPQHF. The CDR3 DNA follows: TGTGCCAGCAGTTTAAGGAGCGGGGCCCCGGGCGGTCAGCCCCAGCATTTT.